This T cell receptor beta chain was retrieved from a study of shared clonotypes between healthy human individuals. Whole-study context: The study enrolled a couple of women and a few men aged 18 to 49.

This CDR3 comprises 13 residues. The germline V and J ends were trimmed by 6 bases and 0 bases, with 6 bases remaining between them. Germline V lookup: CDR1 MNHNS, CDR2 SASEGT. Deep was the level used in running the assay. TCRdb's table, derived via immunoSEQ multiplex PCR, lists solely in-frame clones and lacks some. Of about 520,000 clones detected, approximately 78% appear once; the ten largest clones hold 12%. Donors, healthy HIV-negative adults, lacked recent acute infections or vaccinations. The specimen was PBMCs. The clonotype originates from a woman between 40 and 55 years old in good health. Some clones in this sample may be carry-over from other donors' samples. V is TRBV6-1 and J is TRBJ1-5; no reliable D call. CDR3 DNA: TGTGCCAGCAGCCACAATAGCAATCAGCCCCAGCATTTT. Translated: CASSHNSNQPQHF.